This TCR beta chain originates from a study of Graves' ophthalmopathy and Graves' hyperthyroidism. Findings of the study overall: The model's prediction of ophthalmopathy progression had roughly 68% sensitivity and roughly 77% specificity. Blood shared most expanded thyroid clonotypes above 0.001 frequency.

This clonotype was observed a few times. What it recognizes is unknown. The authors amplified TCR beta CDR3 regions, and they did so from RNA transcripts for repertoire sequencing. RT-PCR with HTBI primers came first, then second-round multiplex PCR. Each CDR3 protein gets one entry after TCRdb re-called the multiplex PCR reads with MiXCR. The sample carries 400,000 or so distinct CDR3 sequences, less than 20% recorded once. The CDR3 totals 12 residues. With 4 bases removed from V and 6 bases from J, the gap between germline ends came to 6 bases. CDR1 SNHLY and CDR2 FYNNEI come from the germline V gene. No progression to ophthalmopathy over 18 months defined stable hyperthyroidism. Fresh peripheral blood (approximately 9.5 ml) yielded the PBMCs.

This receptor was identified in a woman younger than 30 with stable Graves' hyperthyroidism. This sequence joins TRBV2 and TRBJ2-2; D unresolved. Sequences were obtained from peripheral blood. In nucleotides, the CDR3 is TGTGCCAGCAGTGCCCGGGCCGGGGAGCTGTTTTTT. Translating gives CASSARAGELFF.